The T cell receptor beta chain described here comes from a study of regulatory T cells in long-lasting Graves disease. Notes on this clonotype: A junction boundary mismatches the germline segment, possibly from a read error.

Arm-PCR of CDR3 regions and iRepertoire HTBI primers were the basis on which TCR beta libraries were built. In the source study's methods: Identified segments across samples numbered about 60 TRBV and about 13 TRBJ. From the multiplex PCR reads, TCRdb called clonotypes with MiXCR, one entry per CDR3 protein. These V and J calls rely on TCRdb rather than the paper's analysis. The table records about 400,000 distinct CDR3 sequences, 20% of them present only once. Indicated time point: persistent/refractory GD, antithyroid drugs over 5 years with positive TRAb. After RNA was extracted from PBMCs, the TCR library was made from it. Each of the patients was recruited from an endocrinology department situated in Xi'an, China. This TCR was recovered from a female donor with Graves disease. This specimen consisted of peripheral blood mononuclear cells (PBMCs), obtained when the disease was refractory, from a patient treated with antithyroid drugs.

The CDR3 is CARSEIPNYGYTF. The CDR3 nucleotides read TGCGCCCGCAGTGAAATCCCCAACTATGGCTACACCTTC. The chain employs TRBV10-2 and TRBJ1-2; no definite D call. The germline V gene has CDR1 WSHSY and CDR2 SAAADI. This CDR3 has 13 residues.